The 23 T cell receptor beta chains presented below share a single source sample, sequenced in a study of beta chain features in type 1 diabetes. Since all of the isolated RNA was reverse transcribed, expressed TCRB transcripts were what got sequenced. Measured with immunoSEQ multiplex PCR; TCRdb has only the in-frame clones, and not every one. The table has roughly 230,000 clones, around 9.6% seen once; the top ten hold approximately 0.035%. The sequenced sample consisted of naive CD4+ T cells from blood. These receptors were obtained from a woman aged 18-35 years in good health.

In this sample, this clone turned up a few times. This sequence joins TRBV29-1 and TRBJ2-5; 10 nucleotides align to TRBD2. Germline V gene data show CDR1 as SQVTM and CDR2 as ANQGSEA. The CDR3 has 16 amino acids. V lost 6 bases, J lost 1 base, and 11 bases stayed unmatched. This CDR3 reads CSVSGGAFSRQETQYF. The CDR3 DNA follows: TGCAGCGTCAGCGGGGGGGCGTTCTCCCGCCAAGAGACCCAGTACTTC.

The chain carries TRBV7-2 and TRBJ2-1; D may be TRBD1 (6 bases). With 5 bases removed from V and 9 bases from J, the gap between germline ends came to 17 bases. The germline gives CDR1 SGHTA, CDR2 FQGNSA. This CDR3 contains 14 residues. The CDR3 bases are TGTGCCAGCAGCCCGTTGGGGGCAGGACCTGAGCAGTTCTTC. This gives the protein CASSPLGAGPEQFF.

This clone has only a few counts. The DNA for the CDR3 is TGTGCCATCAGGGGGGACAGGGGGGCCCAAGAGACCCAGTACTTC. Translation gives CAIRGDRGAQETQYF. The chain couples TRBV10-3 to TRBJ2-5; TRBD1 matches 11 bases. With V trimmed by 6 bases and J by 1 base, 4 bases remained unmatched. Germline CDR1 and CDR2: ENHRY and SYGVKD. The CDR3 runs to 15 residues.

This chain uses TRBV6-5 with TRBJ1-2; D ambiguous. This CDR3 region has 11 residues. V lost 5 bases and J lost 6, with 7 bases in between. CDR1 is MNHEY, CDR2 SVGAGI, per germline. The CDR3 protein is CASSNGDGYTF. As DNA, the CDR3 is TGTGCCAGCAGTAACGGGGATGGCTACACCTTC.

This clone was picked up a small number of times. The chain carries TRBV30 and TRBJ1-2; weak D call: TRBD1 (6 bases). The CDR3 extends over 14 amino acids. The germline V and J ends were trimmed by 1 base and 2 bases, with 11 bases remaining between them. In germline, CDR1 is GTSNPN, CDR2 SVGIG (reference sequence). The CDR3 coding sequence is TGTGCCTGGAGTGCGGTGAGGGGGAACTATGGCTACACCTTC. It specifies CAWSAVRGNYGYTF.

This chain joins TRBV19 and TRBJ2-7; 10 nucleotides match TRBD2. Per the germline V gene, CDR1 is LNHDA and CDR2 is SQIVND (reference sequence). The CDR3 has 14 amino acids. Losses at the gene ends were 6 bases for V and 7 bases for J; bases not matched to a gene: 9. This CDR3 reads CASSRAGGLREQYF. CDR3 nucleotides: TGTGCCAGTAGCCGAGCGGGAGGGCTGCGGGAGCAGTACTTC.

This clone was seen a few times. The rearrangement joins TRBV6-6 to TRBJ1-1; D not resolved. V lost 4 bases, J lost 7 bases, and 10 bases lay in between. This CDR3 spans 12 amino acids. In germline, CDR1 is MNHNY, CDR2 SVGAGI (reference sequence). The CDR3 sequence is CASSSPSLEAFF. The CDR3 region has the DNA TGTGCCAGCAGTTCCCCAAGCCTTGAAGCTTTCTTT.

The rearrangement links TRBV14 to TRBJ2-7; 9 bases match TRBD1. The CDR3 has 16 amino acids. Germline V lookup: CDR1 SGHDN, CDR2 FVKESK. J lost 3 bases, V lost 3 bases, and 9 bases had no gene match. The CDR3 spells CASSQGPGQGIYEQYF. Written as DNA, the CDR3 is TGTGCCAGCAGCCAGGGTCCGGGACAGGGCATCTACGAGCAGTACTTC.

The CDR3 reads CASSETPGTYEQYF. DNA of the CDR3: TGCGCCAGCAGTGAGACCCCGGGGACCTACGAGCAGTACTTC. V gene TRBV10-1 combines with J gene TRBJ2-7; maybe TRBD2 (5 bases). CDR1 and CDR2 from the germline V gene are WNHNN and SYGVQD (reference sequence). The CDR3 has 14 residues. Trimming removed 2 bases at V and 2 bases at J, with 10 bases between.

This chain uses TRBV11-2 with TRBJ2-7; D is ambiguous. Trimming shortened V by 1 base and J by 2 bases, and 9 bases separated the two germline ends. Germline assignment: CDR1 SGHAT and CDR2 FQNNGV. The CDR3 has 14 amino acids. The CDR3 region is CASSLVGRAYEQYF. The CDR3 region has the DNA TGTGCCAGCAGCTTAGTGGGCAGAGCCTACGAGCAGTACTTC. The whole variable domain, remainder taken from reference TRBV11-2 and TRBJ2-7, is EAGVAQSPRYKIIEKRQSVAFWCNPISGHATLYWYQQILGQGPKLLIQFQNNGVVDDSQLPKDRFSAERLKGVDSTLKIQPAKLEDSAVYLCASSLVGRAYEQYFGPGTRLTVT.

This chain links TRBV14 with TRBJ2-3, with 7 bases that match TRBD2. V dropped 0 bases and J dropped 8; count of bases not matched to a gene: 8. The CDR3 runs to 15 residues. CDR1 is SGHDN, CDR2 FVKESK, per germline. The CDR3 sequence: CASSQDTRRGGTQYF. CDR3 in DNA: TGTGCCAGCAGCCAAGATACCAGGCGCGGGGGTACGCAGTATTTT.

CDR3 DNA: TGCGCCAGCAGCCCGGGACAAGAGGACAATGAGCAGTTCTTC. This sequence encodes CASSPGQEDNEQFF. The V and J genes are TRBV5-1 and TRBJ2-1; maybe TRBD1 (6 bases). The CDR3 runs to 14 residues. Between the trimmed V and J ends, which lost 4 bases and 5 bases, there was a span of 13 bases. Germline V CDR1 and CDR2: SGHRS, YFSETQ.

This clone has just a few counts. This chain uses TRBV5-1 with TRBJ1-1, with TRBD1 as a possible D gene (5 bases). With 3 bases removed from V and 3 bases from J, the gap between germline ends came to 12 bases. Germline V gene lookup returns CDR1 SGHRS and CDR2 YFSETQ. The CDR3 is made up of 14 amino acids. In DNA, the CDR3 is TGCGCCAGCAGCTCCAGGGTGGTAGACACTGAAGCTTTCTTT. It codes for CASSSRVVDTEAFF.

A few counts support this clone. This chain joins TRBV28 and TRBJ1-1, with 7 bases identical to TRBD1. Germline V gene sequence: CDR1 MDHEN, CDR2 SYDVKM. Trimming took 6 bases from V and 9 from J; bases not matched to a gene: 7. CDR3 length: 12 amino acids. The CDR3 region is CASRSDRVKAFF. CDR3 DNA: TGTGCCAGCAGGAGTGACAGGGTAAAAGCTTTCTTT.

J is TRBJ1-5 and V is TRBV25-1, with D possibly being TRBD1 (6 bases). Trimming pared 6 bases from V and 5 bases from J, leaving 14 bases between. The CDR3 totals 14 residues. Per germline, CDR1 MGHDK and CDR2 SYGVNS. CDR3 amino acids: CASRGVGGDQPQHF. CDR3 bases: TGTGCCAGCAGGGGTGTAGGGGGGGATCAGCCCCAGCATTTT. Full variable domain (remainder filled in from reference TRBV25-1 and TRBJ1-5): EADIYQTPRYLVIGTGKKITLECSQTMGHDKMYWYQQDPGMELHLIHYSYGVNSTEKGDLSSESTVSRIRTEHFPLTLESARPSHTSQYLCASRGVGGDQPQHFGDGTRLSIL.

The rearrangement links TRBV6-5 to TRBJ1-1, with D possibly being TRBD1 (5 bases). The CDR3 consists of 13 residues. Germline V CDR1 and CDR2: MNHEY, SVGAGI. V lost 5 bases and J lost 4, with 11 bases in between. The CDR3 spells CASSEVGGTEAFF. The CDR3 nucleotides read TGTGCCAGCAGTGAAGTCGGGGGCACTGAAGCTTTCTTT.

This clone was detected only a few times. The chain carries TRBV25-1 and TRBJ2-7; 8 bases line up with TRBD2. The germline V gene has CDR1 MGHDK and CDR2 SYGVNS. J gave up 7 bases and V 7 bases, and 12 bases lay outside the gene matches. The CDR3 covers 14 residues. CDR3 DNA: TGTGCCAGCAACCCTACGGGGGGGTCCGGGGAGCAGTACTTC. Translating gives CASNPTGGSGEQYF.

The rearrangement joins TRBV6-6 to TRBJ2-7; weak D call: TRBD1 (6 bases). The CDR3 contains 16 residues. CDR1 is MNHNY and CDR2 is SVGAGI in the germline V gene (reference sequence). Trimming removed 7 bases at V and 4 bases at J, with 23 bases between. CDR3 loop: CASTGWPRDTFYEQYF. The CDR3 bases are TGTGCCAGCACTGGATGGCCCCGGGACACCTTTTACGAGCAGTACTTC.

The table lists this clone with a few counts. CDR3 DNA: TGTGCCAGCAGCGTACCGGGACACCTCGTGCCAACTAATGAAAAACTGTTTTTT. Its translation: CASSVPGHLVPTNEKLFF. This rearrangement joins TRBV9 to TRBJ1-4; D is possibly TRBD1 (6 bases). CDR1 SGDLS and CDR2 YYNGEE come from the germline V gene. V was shortened by 1 base and J by 0 bases, with 16 bases between the two germline ends. CDR3 length: 18 amino acids.

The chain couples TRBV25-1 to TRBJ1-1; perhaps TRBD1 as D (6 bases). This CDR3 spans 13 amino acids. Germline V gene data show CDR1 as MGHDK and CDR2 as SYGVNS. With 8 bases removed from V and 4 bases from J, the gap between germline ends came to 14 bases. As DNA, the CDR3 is TGTGCCAGCGGATCCGACAGGTCCACTGAAGCTTTCTTT. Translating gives CASGSDRSTEAFF.

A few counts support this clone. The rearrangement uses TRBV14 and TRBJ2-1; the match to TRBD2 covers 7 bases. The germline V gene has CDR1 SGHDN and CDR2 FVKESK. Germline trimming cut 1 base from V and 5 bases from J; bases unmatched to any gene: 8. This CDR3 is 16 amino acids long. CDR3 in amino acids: CASSQVKAGKDNEQFF. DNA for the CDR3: TGTGCCAGCAGCCAAGTGAAAGCGGGAAAAGACAATGAGCAGTTCTTC.

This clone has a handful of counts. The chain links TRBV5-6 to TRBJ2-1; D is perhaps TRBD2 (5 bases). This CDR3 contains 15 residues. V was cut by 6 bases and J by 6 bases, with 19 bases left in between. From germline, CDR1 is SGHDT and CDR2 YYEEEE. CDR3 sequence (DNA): TGTGCCAGCACCTTCCAGCGGAACCCCATCAATGAGCAGTTCTTC. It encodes CASTFQRNPINEQFF.

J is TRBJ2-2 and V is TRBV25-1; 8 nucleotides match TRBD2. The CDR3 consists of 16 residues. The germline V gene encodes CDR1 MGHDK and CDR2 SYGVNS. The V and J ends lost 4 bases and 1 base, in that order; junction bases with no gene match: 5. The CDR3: CASSGAGGGNTGELFF. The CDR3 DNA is TGTGCCAGCAGTGGGGCGGGAGGTGGGAACACCGGGGAGCTGTTTTTT.